Following are 18 T cell receptor beta chains from one sample sequenced in a study of blood T cell repertoires in COVID-19. Clones were read by immunoSEQ multiplex PCR, and TCRdb kept only the in-frame ones, dropping some. The sample has 75,000 to 95,000 clones; about 83% are singletons. The specimen sequenced was peripheral blood. These receptors came from a man aged 60 to 75 with acute or convalescent COVID-19.

The chain uses TRBV18 and TRBJ2-1; 9 nucleotides align to TRBD1. Trimming cost V 3 bases and J 9 bases; bases outside gene matches: 9. This CDR3 region has 15 residues. In germline, CDR1 is KGHSH, CDR2 LQKENI. The CDR3: CASSPEGQGRSEQFF. The CDR3 DNA reads as TGTGCCAGCTCACCGGAGGGACAGGGTCGGAGTGAGCAGTTCTTC.

The chain couples TRBV19 to TRBJ1-1; D might be TRBD1 (5 bases). Trimming removed 9 bases from V and 1 base from J, with 18 bases in between. The CDR3 loop spans 15 amino acids. Germline assignment: CDR1 LNHDA and CDR2 SQIVND (reference sequence). CDR3 nucleotide sequence: TGTGCCAGCCTCAACTGGGGCCAGACGAACACTGAAGCTTTCTTT. Protein product: CASLNWGQTNTEAFF.

J is TRBJ1-2 and V is TRBV19, with TRBD1 identical over 9 bases. V was clipped by 5 bases and J by 8 bases; unmatched bases: 6. Germline CDR1 reads LNHDA; CDR2 reads SQIVND (reference sequence). This CDR3 has 13 residues. The CDR3 region is CASSYRQGEGYTF. CDR3 nucleotides: TGTGCCAGTAGTTATCGACAGGGGGAAGGCTACACCTTC.

This clone was detected only a few times. The chain combines TRBV10-3 with TRBJ1-5; a possible D gene is TRBD1 (5 bases). Germline loops: CDR1 ENHRY, CDR2 SYGVKD. This CDR3 contains 13 residues. The V end lost 8 bases, the J end lost 4 bases, and 12 bases lay between the germline ends. CDR3 protein: CAISDRENQPQHF. The CDR3 region has the DNA TGTGCCATCTCAGACAGAGAAAATCAGCCCCAGCATTTT.

Written as DNA, the CDR3 is TGTGCTAGTGGTTTGCTACCGTGGTCACCCCTCCACTTT. Translation gives CASGLLPWSPLHF. V usage is TRBV12-5 and J usage is TRBJ1-6; D not resolved. Germline lookup yields CDR1 LGHNT and CDR2 FRNRAP. The CDR3 loop spans 13 amino acids. Trimming left V 2 bases short and J 10 bases short, with 9 bases between.

V is TRBV3-1 (or the pseudogene TRBV3-2) and J is TRBJ2-5; 9 nucleotides agree with TRBD2. V was clipped by 2 bases and J by 4 bases; unmatched bases: 8. CDR1 and CDR2 (germline): LGHDT, YNNKEL (reference sequence). The CDR3 covers 16 residues. The CDR3 DNA reads as TGTGCCAGCAGCCAATTCTATGGAGCGGGGGGAGAGACCCAGTACTTC. Its protein is CASSQFYGAGGETQYF.

The genes are TRBV6-1 and TRBJ1-4; TRBD1 agrees at 8 bases. Trimming removed 2 bases from V and 6 bases from J; junction bases left unmatched: 5. There are 15 residues in the CDR3. Germline assignment: CDR1 MNHNS and CDR2 SASEGT. As DNA, the CDR3 is TGTGCCAGCAGTGAAAGGTCAGGGGGCTATGAAAAACTGTTTTTT. Its protein product is CASSERSGGYEKLFF.

J is TRBJ2-2 and V is TRBV19, with D possibly matching TRBD2 (6 bases). The CDR3 covers 15 residues. The germline CDR1 and CDR2 sequences are LNHDA and SQIVND (reference sequence). With 3 bases removed from V and 4 bases from J, the gap between germline ends came to 12 bases. This chain's CDR3 is CASSINLEGTGELFF. DNA for the CDR3: TGTGCCAGTAGTATTAACCTGGAGGGCACCGGGGAGCTGTTTTTT.

The chain uses TRBV28 and TRBJ1-2; TRBD1 is a possible D gene (6 bases). CDR3 length: 12 residues. The germline V gene encodes CDR1 MDHEN and CDR2 SYDVKM. V dropped 10 bases and J dropped 4 bases, with 13 bases sitting between them. CDR3 amino acids: CATEGHAYGYTF. As DNA, the CDR3 is TGTGCCACCGAGGGACATGCCTATGGCTACACCTTC.

V is TRBV5-1 and J is TRBJ2-6; 12 nucleotides line up with TRBD1. After removal of 4 bases from V and 1 base from J, the junction contained 6 bases not matched to a gene. CDR1 is SGHRS, CDR2 YFSETQ, per germline. This CDR3 contains 18 residues. The DNA for the CDR3 is TGCGCCAGCAGCATAGGGGACAGGGGGCGTTCTGGGGCCAACGTCCTGACTTTC. Its translation is CASSIGDRGRSGANVLTF.

The chain recombines TRBV3-1 (or the pseudogene TRBV3-2) with TRBJ2-7; 7 nucleotides align to TRBD2. Trimming took 4 bases from V and 3 from J; bases not matched to a gene: 6. The germline gives CDR1 LGHDT, CDR2 YNNKEL (reference sequence). CDR3 length: 14 residues. CDR3 DNA sequence: TGTGCCAGCAGCCCTACTGGGGGGGTCTACGAGCAGTACTTC. Its translation is CASSPTGGVYEQYF.

A single count supports this clone. The chain links TRBV5-1 to TRBJ1-4; TRBD1 matches 7 bases. The CDR3 runs to 14 residues. Germline CDR1 and CDR2: SGHRS and YFSETQ. V trimming: 0 bases; J trimming: 5 bases; junction bases outside the gene matches: 1. The CDR3 nucleotides are TGCGCCAGCAGCTTGGACAGGGGAAATGAAAAACTGTTTTTT. It codes for CASSLDRGNEKLFF.

This clone was counted once. V is TRBV5-1 and J is TRBJ1-1; the D is unclear. CDR3 length: 13 residues. Germline CDR1 is SGHRS and CDR2 is YFSETQ. V lost 0 bases and J 5 bases, leaving 8 bases between the germline ends. The CDR3, as DNA: TGCGCCAGCAGCTTGGTAGGGAGAACTGAAGCTTTCTTT. Residues: CASSLVGRTEAFF.

The chain is built from TRBV7-2 and TRBJ2-3; D gene unclear. The CDR3 runs to 13 residues. Trimming cost V 5 bases and J 6 bases, with 12 bases left between them. Germline lookup yields CDR1 SGHTA and CDR2 FQGNSA. DNA of the CDR3: TGTGCCAGCAGCCGAGGCCCCGGGGATACGCAGTATTTT. This encodes CASSRGPGDTQYF. The full variable domain, its missing parts supplied by reference TRBV7-2 and TRBJ2-3, is GAGVSQSPSNKVTEKGKDVELRCDPISGHTALYWYRQSLGQGLEFLIYFQGNSAPDKSGLPSDRFSAERTGGSVSTLTIQRTQQEDSAVYLCASSRGPGDTQYFGPGTRLTVL.

The chain joins TRBV7-9 to TRBJ2-7, with 10 bases that match TRBD1. Trimming at V came to 5 bases and at J to 5 bases, leaving 9 bases not matched to a gene. Per the germline V gene, CDR1 is SEHNR and CDR2 is FQNEAQ (reference sequence). The CDR3 covers 15 residues. Here the CDR3 reads CASSPRGTGVNEQYF. CDR3 DNA sequence: TGTGCCAGCAGCCCCCGCGGGACAGGGGTCAACGAGCAGTACTTC.

The chain employs TRBV12-5 and TRBJ1-5; D unclear. Trimming stripped 6 bases from V and 1 base from J, with 19 bases between. The CDR3 spans 17 residues. Germline V lookup: CDR1 LGHNT, CDR2 FRNRAP. CDR3 loop: CASGLADGSLSNQPQHF. The CDR3 DNA follows: TGTGCTAGTGGACTAGCGGACGGGAGTTTGAGCAATCAGCCCCAGCATTTT.

The chain couples TRBV6-1 to TRBJ1-5, with D possibly matching TRBD1 (6 bases). The CDR3 covers 15 residues. CDR1 and CDR2 from the germline V gene are MNHNS and SASEGT. V was trimmed by 0 bases and J by 4 bases, leaving 10 bases between them. The CDR3 DNA follows: TGTGCCAGCAGTGAAGCTGGGACATTGAATCAGCCCCAGCATTTT. It specifies CASSEAGTLNQPQHF.

This clone turned up a few times. V gene TRBV20-1 combines with J gene TRBJ2-5; possible D gene TRBD1, 6 bases. V lost 3 bases and J 5 bases, leaving 16 bases between the germline ends. CDR1 and CDR2 (germline): DFQATT, SNEGSKA (reference sequence). There are 14 residues in the CDR3. CDR3 coding DNA: TGCAGTGCTAGTACCAGGGGAATGAGGGAGACCCAGTACTTC. Protein: CSASTRGMRETQYF.